The 12 T cell receptor beta chains reported below all come from one sample, sequenced in a study of blood T cells in healthy people across ages (dated by TCRdb to 2014 to 2015). The library was produced with 5' RACE. A second about 7 to 11 cycle PCR used a sample-barcoded 5' primer and a J-beta primer mix. TCRdb reran the public reads through fastp at Q25 and MiXCR, keeping productive beta chains. CDR3 protein sequences are deduplicated, and each keeps its most common genes and DNA. The sample records approximately 2,000,000 distinct CDR3 sequences, about two fifths of which are singletons. 20% to 25% of the sample is held by the ten biggest clonotypes. Sequenced material: blood. These TCRs come from a human donor in good health.

This clonotype was seen more than once but under ten times. The chain recombines TRBV20-1 with TRBJ1-4, with 9 nucleotides matching TRBD1. The CDR3 totals 12 residues. CDR1 is DFQATT, CDR2 SNEGSKA, per germline (reference sequence). J was trimmed by 8 bases and V by 6 bases; bases with no gene match: 4. This CDR3 reads CSATGGREKLFF. The CDR3 coding sequence is TGCAGTGCCACAGGGGGCCGGGAAAAACTGTTTTTT.

There are a few counts of this clonotype. The V call is TRBV6-2 or TRBV6-3, the J call TRBJ1-5, with TRBD1 matching 8 bases. Germline V lookup: CDR1 MNHEY, CDR2 SVGEGT. Losses at the gene ends were 7 bases for V and 2 bases for J; bases not matched to a gene: 16. The CDR3 sequence is 18 residues long. CDR3 sequence reads: CASTAGQGAFIRNQPQHF. DNA of the CDR3: TGTGCCAGCACAGCGGGTCAGGGGGCTTTTATACGCAATCAGCCCCAGCATTTT.

A note on this clonotype: This likely comes from a read error, as the CDR3 has no conserved phenylalanine or tryptophan at its end. The chain couples TRBV5-1 to TRBJ2-7; a weak D match, TRBD1 (5 bases). The length of the CDR3 is 14 residues. V was cut by 0 bases and J by 4 bases, with 11 bases left in between. Germline V gives CDR1 SGHRS, CDR2 YFSETQ. CDR3 sequence: CASSLGQNLYEQYL. Here the CDR3 DNA reads TGCGCCAGCAGCTTGGGACAGAATCTTTACGAGCAGTACTTA.

V gene TRBV5-1 combines with J gene TRBJ2-1; D perhaps matches TRBD1 (6 bases). There are 12 residues in the CDR3. Germline V gene sequence: CDR1 SGHRS, CDR2 YFSETQ. V lost 6 bases and J 6 bases, leaving 10 bases between the germline ends. The CDR3 region has the DNA TGCGCCAGCACCGCAGGGGTCAATGAGCAGTTCTTC. It encodes CASTAGVNEQFF.

This clonotype occurred a few times. The V and J genes are TRBV28 and TRBJ1-6; 9 positions agree with TRBD1. From germline, CDR1 is MDHEN and CDR2 SYDVKM. J gave up 3 bases and V 6 bases, and 3 bases lay outside the gene matches. CDR3 length: 15 amino acids. This CDR3 reads CASRPGQGYNSPLHF. CDR3 DNA sequence: TGTGCCAGCAGACCGGGACAGGGCTATAATTCACCCCTCCACTTT.

The chain uses TRBV20-1 and TRBJ1-5; no clear D. CDR3 length: 15 amino acids. The germline CDR1 and CDR2 sequences are DFQATT and SNEGSKA (reference sequence). Trimming removed 3 bases from V and 7 bases from J, with 19 bases in between. The CDR3 protein is CSARMRPASTQPQHF. The CDR3 nucleotides are TGCAGTGCTAGGATGAGACCGGCCAGCACGCAGCCCCAGCATTTT.

This clonotype occurred a few times. The chain recombines TRBV11-2 with TRBJ2-1, with D maybe TRBD2 (5 bases). From germline, CDR1 is SGHAT and CDR2 FQNNGV. Trimming took off 8 bases at V and 6 bases at J, with 20 bases between the two ends. The CDR3 extends over 15 amino acids. The CDR3 DNA sequence: TGTGCCAGCCAGACGGGGTTTCCCTTGGGCAATGAGCAGTTCTTC. This translates into CASQTGFPLGNEQFF.

The chain couples TRBV12-3 or TRBV12-4 to TRBJ1-4, with 9 bases that match TRBD1. Trimming at V came to 6 bases and at J to 6 bases, leaving 5 bases not matched to a gene. CDR3 length equals 14 residues. CDR3 bases: TGTGCCAGCAGCGGACAGGGGTCTCATGAAAAACTGTTTTTT. Residues: CASSGQGSHEKLFF.

This clonotype was counted a few times. The CDR3 bases are TGTGCCAGCAGTGAACAGGGGGCTTACACAGATACGCAGTATTTT. This sequence encodes CASSEQGAYTDTQYF. The gene calls are TRBV6-1 and TRBJ2-3; TRBD1 aligns across 8 bases. Looked up from germline, CDR1 is MNHNS and CDR2 is SASEGT. CDR3 length: 15 residues. J gave up 2 bases and V 2 bases, and 3 bases lay outside the gene matches.

This clonotype was seen many times. The chain couples TRBV6-5 to TRBJ1-2; D perhaps matches TRBD1 (6 bases). V lost 5 bases to trimming and J lost 4 bases, with 11 bases between them. The CDR3 extends over 13 amino acids. The V gene's germline CDR1 is MNHEY and CDR2 SVGAGI. In nucleotides, the CDR3 is TGTGCCAGCAGTACCACAGGGATCTATGGCTACACCTTC. Translated: CASSTTGIYGYTF.

The chain links TRBV18 to TRBJ1-2; 7 nucleotides line up with TRBD1. Germline CDR1 KGHSH, CDR2 LQKENI. V trimming: 8 bases; J trimming: 2 bases; junction bases outside the gene matches: 5. The CDR3 contains 13 residues. CDR3 in DNA: TGTGCCAGCCAACCGGGACAGAACTATGGCTACACCTTC. Translation gives CASQPGQNYGYTF.

V gene TRBV2 combines with J gene TRBJ2-3, with 8 bases that match TRBD1. This CDR3 is built from 15 residues. The germline V gene encodes CDR1 SNHLY and CDR2 FYNNEI. V gave up 4 bases and J gave up 6 bases; unmatched junction bases: 9. The CDR3 loop is CASSGQGRRTDTQYF. The CDR3 DNA reads as TGTGCCAGCAGTGGACAGGGGCGTCGGACGGATACGCAGTATTTT.